These T cell receptor beta chains were read from a single sample in a study of early T cells in non-severe SARS-CoV-2 infection. TCRdb reprocessed the 5' RACE reads with MiXCR, giving one entry per CDR3 protein. Of some 96,000 distinct CDR3 sequences listed, around 10% were seen once; the top ten hold 4.7%. The material was whole blood, obtained at baseline. Receptor source: an adult who was a healthcare worker with PCR-confirmed SARS-CoV-2 infection or an uninfected control (not recorded which). CDR3s leave out the opening cysteine and the closing phenylalanine or tryptophan. The order of the fields is D gene, J gene, V gene, CDR3 protein. A D gene is named only where the DNA matches it firmly.

D gene: -
J gene: TRBJ1-1
V gene: TRBV20-1
CDR3 protein: SARDPVGRGSTEAF

D gene: -
J gene: TRBJ2-2
V gene: TRBV9
CDR3 protein: ASSFRDYTGELF

D gene: -
J gene: TRBJ1-2
V gene: TRBV7-8
CDR3 protein: ASSTSTNHGYT

D gene: -
J gene: TRBJ1-1
V gene: TRBV3-1
CDR3 protein: ASSQNGGDTEAF

D gene: TRBD1
J gene: TRBJ2-2
V gene: TRBV24-1
CDR3 protein: ATSDSPTWTGSTGELF

D gene: -
J gene: TRBJ2-7
V gene: TRBV3-1
CDR3 protein: ASSHTRGGQSYEQY

D gene: -
J gene: TRBJ2-1
V gene: TRBV27
CDR3 protein: ASSWSLGTYNEQF

D gene: -
J gene: TRBJ2-3
V gene: TRBV12-3/TRBV12-4
CDR3 protein: ASSFLPQSLLTPQLNSDTQY

D gene: TRBD1
J gene: TRBJ1-1
V gene: TRBV4-1
CDR3 protein: ASTGTGEFSGSEAF

D gene: TRBD2
J gene: TRBJ2-2
V gene: TRBV11-2
CDR3 protein: ASSPIAGELTGELF

D gene: -
J gene: TRBJ2-2
V gene: TRBV21-1
CDR3 protein: ASSKYRTGELF

D gene: -
J gene: TRBJ1-3
V gene: TRBV28
CDR3 protein: ASSFRTKGVAGNTIY

D gene: -
J gene: TRBJ2-1
V gene: TRBV5-1
CDR3 protein: ASSRTGTTSDEQF

D gene: -
J gene: TRBJ1-2
V gene: TRBV29-1
CDR3 protein: SATRDNSNYGYT

D gene: -
J gene: TRBJ2-1
V gene: TRBV14
CDR3 protein: ASSHGTLMEATLKPF

D gene: -
J gene: TRBJ1-1
V gene: TRBV5-1
CDR3 protein: ASSKEHGPSRGTEAF

D gene: -
J gene: TRBJ2-7
V gene: TRBV18
CDR3 protein: ASSPFHGSYEQY

D gene: TRBD2
J gene: TRBJ2-7
V gene: TRBV5-5
CDR3 protein: ASSYRGTSGYEQY

D gene: TRBD2
J gene: TRBJ2-7
V gene: TRBV4-2
CDR3 protein: ASSQTLAGENEQY

D gene: -
J gene: TRBJ2-3
V gene: TRBV2
CDR3 protein: ASSEALVRTEAQY

D gene: -
J gene: TRBJ1-5
V gene: TRBV6-2/TRBV6-3
CDR3 protein: ASSPPPNQPQH

D gene: TRBD1
J gene: TRBJ2-3
V gene: TRBV19
CDR3 protein: ASSNFRGGLTDTQY

D gene: -
J gene: TRBJ2-3
V gene: TRBV7-2
CDR3 protein: ASSLVGGIDTQY

D gene: -
J gene: TRBJ2-1
V gene: TRBV28
CDR3 protein: ASSPQINEQF

D gene: TRBD1
J gene: TRBJ1-1
V gene: TRBV5-1
CDR3 protein: ASSFRTGEMNTEAF

D gene: TRBD2
J gene: TRBJ2-3
V gene: TRBV5-1
CDR3 protein: ASSLGLAGSTDTQY

D gene: TRBD1
J gene: TRBJ1-1
V gene: TRBV25-1
CDR3 protein: ASSDRDSHTEAF